Listed here are 16 T cell receptor beta chains from one sample, sequenced in a study of T cells in Graves' hyperthyroidism and ophthalmopathy. The investigators amplified TCR beta CDR3 regions from RNA transcripts. RT-PCR in the first round (using the HTBI primer set) targeted the TCR CDR3. Via MiXCR, TCRdb re-called the multiplex PCR reads, giving one row per CDR3 protein. Of approximately 870,000 distinct CDR3 sequences in the sample, around 39% were seen once. The sequenced sample was blood. These TCRs come from a young man with Graves' hyperthyroidism.

This clonotype was counted at least ten times. This chain uses TRBV15 with TRBJ2-5; D may be TRBD1 (6 bases). Germline CDR1 and CDR2: LNHNV and YYDKDF (reference sequence). The CDR3 is 16 amino acids. Trimming pared 5 bases from V and 5 bases from J, leaving 21 bases between. CDR3 sequence (DNA): TGTGCCACCAGCGTTTTGGGGGCATCTTTATTGGAGACCCAGTACTTC. This encodes CATSVLGASLLETQYF.

The chain links TRBV12-3 or TRBV12-4 to TRBJ2-5, with D perhaps matching TRBD1 (5 bases). This CDR3 is built from 14 residues. V was cut by 5 bases and J by 4 bases, with 14 bases left in between. The chain's CDR3 is CASSEQGFGETQYF. CDR3 DNA: TGTGCCAGCAGTGAGCAGGGATTCGGAGAGACCCAGTACTTC.

J is TRBJ2-2 and V is TRBV7-9; tentatively, D is TRBD1 (9 bases). The V gene's germline CDR1 is SEHNR and CDR2 FQNEAQ (reference sequence). V was shortened by 5 bases and J by 4 bases, with 17 bases between the two germline ends. The CDR3 spans 16 residues. CDR3 bases: TGTGCCAGCAGCATACAGGGGGCGGGAGGCACCGGGGAGCTGTTTTTT. The encoded protein is CASSIQGAGGTGELFF.

This clonotype was counted many times. The genes are TRBV19 and TRBJ1-1; D remains ambiguous. With 2 bases removed from V and 0 bases from J, the gap between germline ends came to 7 bases. The CDR3 consists of 14 residues. Germline CDR1 is LNHDA and CDR2 is SQIVND (reference sequence). In nucleotides, the CDR3 is TGTGCCAGTAGTATATCCAGCTTGAACACTGAAGCTTTCTTT. This gives the protein CASSISSLNTEAFF.

A note on this clonotype: The junction departs from germline at one end; a sequencing error may be responsible. The V gene is TRBV19, the J gene TRBJ1-1; maybe TRBD1 (5 bases). The CDR3 is 12 amino acids. Germline V gene sequence: CDR1 LNHDA, CDR2 SQIVND (reference sequence). This chain's CDR3 is CASNQGGTEALF. CDR3 coding DNA: TGTGCCAGTAACCAGGGAGGGACTGAAGCTCTCTTT.

This sequence joins TRBV12-3 or TRBV12-4 and TRBJ1-1; 7 nucleotides align to TRBD1. J was trimmed by 0 bases and V by 7 bases; bases with no gene match: 8. The CDR3 contains 15 residues. CDR3 nucleotides: TGTGCCAGCACCCTCGCCGGGACAGTGAACACTGAAGCTTTCTTT. Protein sequence: CASTLAGTVNTEAFF.

At least ten counts were recorded for this clonotype. V is TRBV5-1 and J is TRBJ1-1; D may be TRBD1 (6 bases). The CDR3 loop spans 13 amino acids. CDR1 is SGHRS, CDR2 YFSETQ, per germline. Trimming shortened V by 2 bases and J by 4 bases, and 9 bases separated the two germline ends. Written as DNA, the CDR3 is TGCGCCAGCAGCTTTACAGGGATCACTGAAGCTTTCTTT. It translates to CASSFTGITEAFF.

In this sample, this clonotype turned up many times. The CDR3, as DNA: TGCAGCTCCTCGGGCTTTTCGGGGGCGGCGGACCAAGAGACCCAGTACTTC. Protein sequence: CSSSGFSGAADQETQYF. The chain joins TRBV29-1 to TRBJ2-5, with D tentatively TRBD1 or TRBD2 (6 bases each). Germline loops: CDR1 SQVTM, CDR2 ANQGSEA. V lost 8 bases to trimming and J lost 0 bases, with 25 bases between them. The CDR3 spans 17 residues.

This chain uses TRBV29-1 with TRBJ2-5, with a tentative D call TRBD2 (6 bases). V lost 4 bases and J lost 3, with 15 bases in between. CDR1 and CDR2 (germline): SQVTM, ANQGSEA. This CDR3 contains 14 residues. The CDR3 protein is CSVGDSGREETQYF. CDR3 coding DNA: TGCAGCGTTGGGGACTCGGGAAGAGAAGAGACCCAGTACTTC.

The rearrangement uses TRBV5-1 and TRBJ2-7; 10 nucleotides agree with TRBD1. The length of the CDR3 is 13 residues. Germline V gene sequence: CDR1 SGHRS, CDR2 YFSETQ. The ends lost 6 bases at V and 3 bases at J; junction bases unmatched: 3. CDR3 DNA: TGCGCCAGCAACGGACAGGGGGTCTACGAGCAGTACTTC. The encoded protein is CASNGQGVYEQYF. The entire variable domain, with the rest obtained from reference TRBV5-1 and TRBJ2-7, is as follows: KAGVTQTPRYLIKTRGQQVTLSCSPISGHRSVSWYQQTPGQGLQFLFEYFSETQRNKGNFPGRFSGRQFSNSRSEMNVSTLELGDSALYLCASNGQGVYEQYFGPGTRLTVT.

This chain joins TRBV6-5 and TRBJ1-1; D is unclear. The germline V and J ends were trimmed by 2 bases and 1 base, with 11 bases remaining between them. This CDR3 has 15 amino acids. From germline, CDR1 is MNHEY and CDR2 SVGAGI. The CDR3 DNA sequence: TGTGCCAGCAGTTACGCCGTTAGAGGGAACACTGAAGCTTTCTTT. Translation: CASSYAVRGNTEAFF.

J is TRBJ1-2 and V is TRBV12-3 or TRBV12-4; D call uncertain. The V gene lost 5 bases and the J gene lost 0 bases, with 16 bases spanning the gap. CDR3 length equals 16 residues. CDR3 sequence: CASSEGGQVANYGYTF. As DNA, the CDR3 is TGTGCCAGCAGTGAAGGCGGGCAGGTCGCTAACTATGGCTACACCTTC.

This clonotype was detected ten times or more. The chain employs TRBV20-1 and TRBJ2-7, with 7 bases fitting TRBD1. Germline CDR1 is DFQATT and CDR2 is SNEGSKA (reference sequence). The CDR3 contains 13 residues. With 0 bases clipped from V and 3 bases from J, the junction kept 2 bases outside the gene matches. CDR3 coding DNA: TGCAGTGCTAGAGATCCAGGGGGCTACGAGCAGTACTTC. Translation: CSARDPGGYEQYF.

This chain connects TRBV3-1 to TRBJ2-5; TRBD2 matches 8 bases. CDR3 length: 15 residues. Germline-derived CDR1 and CDR2 are LGHDT and YNNKEL (reference sequence). Losses at the gene ends were 0 bases for V and 5 bases for J; bases not matched to a gene: 5. The CDR3 nucleotides are TGTGCCAGCAGCCAAGAGACTAGCGAGAGTGAGACCCAGTACTTC. Encoded protein: CASSQETSESETQYF.

Note on this clonotype: A much bigger clone sits one base away, suggesting this may be a read error. V gene TRBV6-5 combines with J gene TRBJ1-2, with 8 bases lining up with TRBD1. CDR1 and CDR2 (germline): MNHEY, SVGAGI. The CDR3 extends over 12 amino acids. V shed 4 bases and J 7 bases; nucleotides not matched to a gene: 2. The CDR3 region has the DNA TGTGCCAGCAGTTCACAGGGGGTTGGCTACACCTTC. Its protein product is CASSSQGVGYTF.

With respect to this clonotype: A clone one base away is much larger, so this may be a read error. The V call is TRBV7-9, the J call TRBJ1-2; D unclear. The CDR3 runs to 13 residues. CDR1 SEHNR and CDR2 FQNEAQ come from the germline V gene (reference sequence). V was clipped by 3 bases and J by 7 bases, with 12 bases between them. CDR3 sequence (DNA): TGTGCCAGCAGCTTCCCCCCCGCAGGTGGCTACACCTTC. Residues: CASSFPPAGGYTF.